The present TCR beta chain was sequenced within a study of blood T cell repertoires in COVID-19. TCRdb keeps only in-frame clones here, not all; method: immunoSEQ multiplex PCR. The table lists 250,000 to 350,000 clones, about 85% of them singletons. Clinical histories supplied by participants themselves formed the basis of cohort assignment. Each recovered donor of Cohort 3 presented with two negative PCRs, clearance, or symptom resolution. The clonotype was recovered from a woman aged 45 to 65 who had recovered from COVID-19. The sample consisted of PBMCs or T cells enriched from blood (not recorded which).

The CDR3, as DNA: TGTGCCAGCAGCTTAGGGGACAGGTATAATGAAAAACTGTTTTTT. Protein sequence: CASSLGDRYNEKLFF. This chain links TRBV7-9 with TRBJ1-4; TRBD1 agrees at 8 bases. Germline values: CDR1 SEHNR, CDR2 FQNEAQ (reference sequence). Trimming at V came to 1 base and at J to 4 bases, leaving 2 bases not matched to a gene. The CDR3 sequence is 15 residues long.